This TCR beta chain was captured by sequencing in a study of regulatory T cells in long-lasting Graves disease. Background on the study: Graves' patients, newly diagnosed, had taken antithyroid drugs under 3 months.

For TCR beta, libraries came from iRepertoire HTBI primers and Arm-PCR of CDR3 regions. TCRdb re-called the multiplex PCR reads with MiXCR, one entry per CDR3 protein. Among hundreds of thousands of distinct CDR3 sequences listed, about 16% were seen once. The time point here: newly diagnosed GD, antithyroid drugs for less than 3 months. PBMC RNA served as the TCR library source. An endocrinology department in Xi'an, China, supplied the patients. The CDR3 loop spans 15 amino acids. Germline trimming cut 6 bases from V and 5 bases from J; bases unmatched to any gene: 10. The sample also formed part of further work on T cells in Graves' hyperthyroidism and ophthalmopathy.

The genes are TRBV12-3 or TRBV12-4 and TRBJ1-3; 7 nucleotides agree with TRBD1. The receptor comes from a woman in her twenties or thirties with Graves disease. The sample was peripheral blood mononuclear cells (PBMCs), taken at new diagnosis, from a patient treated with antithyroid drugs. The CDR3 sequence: CASSRTGASRNTIYF. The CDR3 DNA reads TGTGCCAGCAGCCGCACAGGGGCATCCAGAAACACCATATATTTT.